This T cell receptor beta chain was obtained from a study of shared clonotypes between healthy human individuals. The length of the CDR3 is 15 residues. J gave up 2 bases and V 5 bases, and 8 bases lay outside the gene matches. Germline V gives CDR1 SGHTA, CDR2 FQGTGA. Assay: immunoSEQ multiplex PCR; the TCRdb copy retains only in-frame clones and omits some. The repertoire holds some 510,000 clones, with approximately 85% as singletons. This receptor was identified in a woman aged 35 to 49 in good health. Some clones in this sample may be carry-over from other donors' samples. The material sequenced was PBMCs. This chain joins TRBV7-3 and TRBJ1-2; TRBD1 aligns across 7 bases. The CDR3: CASSPGQEPNYGYTF. The DNA of the CDR3 is TGTGCCAGCAGCCCCGGACAGGAGCCCAACTATGGCTACACCTTC. Complete variable domain (other parts from reference TRBV7-3 and TRBJ1-2): GAGVSQTPSNKVTEKGKYVELRCDPISGHTALYWYRQSLGQGPEFLIYFQGTGAADDSGLPNDRFFAVRPEGSVSTLKIQRTERGDSAVYLCASSPGQEPNYGYTFGSGTRLTVV.